The 19 T cell receptor beta chains reported below all come from one sample, sequenced in a study of PD-L1 blockade in urothelial cancer. Some clones are missing from TCRdb's copy, which holds only in-frame ones; the method was immunoSEQ multiplex PCR. The repertoire includes about 52,000 clones, roughly 77% of them detected once, and approximately 4% sits in the top ten. Sequencing used PBMCs, obtained around atezolizumab (anti-PD-L1) treatment. These receptors originate from a man between 65 and 85 years old with urothelial cancer.

This clone turned up a few times. This CDR3 reads CASGQGDTEAFF. CDR3 sequence (DNA): TGTGCCTCCGGACAGGGTGACACTGAAGCTTTCTTT. The chain uses TRBV30 and TRBJ1-1; TRBD1 matches 8 bases. This CDR3 has 12 amino acids. The V gene's germline CDR1 is GTSNPN and CDR2 SVGIG (reference sequence). The ends lost 7 bases at V and 3 bases at J; junction bases unmatched: 4.

The chain carries TRBV5-1 and TRBJ2-7, with D tentatively TRBD1 (5 bases). Germline V lookup: CDR1 SGHRS, CDR2 YFSETQ. V was shortened by 0 bases and J by 0 bases, with 10 bases between the two germline ends. This CDR3 region has 15 residues. The CDR3, as DNA: TGCGCCAGCAGCTTGGACAGGTCCGGCTCCTACGAGCAGTACTTC. Encoded protein: CASSLDRSGSYEQYF.

V and J are TRBV11-3 and TRBJ2-1; D possibly corresponds to TRBD1 (7 bases). Trimming left V 5 bases short and J 12 bases short, with 14 bases between. The CDR3 length is 12 residues. Germline loops: CDR1 SGHNT, CDR2 YENEEA. DNA for the CDR3: TGTGCCAGCAGCAGCGGAGGGACAGCGCAGTTCTTC. This gives the protein CASSSGGTAQFF.

V and J are TRBV29-1 and TRBJ2-5, with no clear D. The CDR3 contains 16 residues. The germline CDR1 and CDR2 sequences are SQVTM and ANQGSEA. Between the trimmed V and J ends, which lost 7 bases and 2 bases, there was a span of 23 bases. Here the CDR3 reads CSANPVKSAAQETQYF. The CDR3 coding sequence is TGCAGCGCAAACCCCGTAAAGAGTGCTGCACAAGAGACCCAGTACTTC.

The V and J genes are TRBV2 and TRBJ2-2; a possible D gene is TRBD2 (6 bases). Germline loops: CDR1 SNHLY, CDR2 FYNNEI. This CDR3 has 15 amino acids. V shed 9 bases and J shed 1 base, with 15 bases lying between them. CDR3 sequence: CASRDWEGNTGELFF. CDR3 in DNA: TGTGCCAGTAGGGACTGGGAAGGGAACACCGGGGAGCTGTTTTTT.

The chain couples TRBV5-1 to TRBJ2-7, with 11 bases matching TRBD1. CDR1 and CDR2 (germline): SGHRS, YFSETQ. The CDR3 consists of 14 residues. V dropped 5 bases and J dropped 6; count of bases not matched to a gene: 7. In DNA form, the CDR3 reads TGCGCCAGCAGAGCGGGGACAGGGGGTTTCGAGCAGTACTTC. Translating it yields CASRAGTGGFEQYF.

The chain employs TRBV5-4 and TRBJ1-2; no clear D. V was clipped by 1 base and J by 4 bases, with 14 bases between them. Germline V gene sequence: CDR1 SGHNT, CDR2 YYREEE (reference sequence). This CDR3 is built from 15 residues. CDR3 amino acids: CASSLPSPGIYGYTF. The CDR3 bases are TGTGCCAGCAGCTTGCCCTCTCCGGGAATCTATGGCTACACCTTC.

This clone was seen a single time. The chain uses TRBV7-9 and TRBJ2-3; 15 nucleotides match TRBD2. The V and J ends lost 6 bases and 2 bases, in that order; junction bases with no gene match: 9. This CDR3 comprises 18 residues. The germline V gene has CDR1 SEHNR and CDR2 FQNEAQ (reference sequence). The CDR3 nucleotides are TGTGCCAGCAGGCCGGGACTAGCGGGAGGAGGGAACACAGATACGCAGTATTTT. The encoded protein is CASRPGLAGGGNTDTQYF.

This clone was observed a handful of times. V and J are TRBV18 and TRBJ2-1, with 10 bases lining up with TRBD2. The CDR3 extends over 16 amino acids. The V gene's germline CDR1 is KGHSH and CDR2 LQKENI. V dropped 3 bases and J dropped 10; count of bases not matched to a gene: 12. The CDR3 nucleotides read TGTGCCAGCTCACCGATAGCGGGAGGTCGCAGTTGGGAGCAGTTCTTC. Translating gives CASSPIAGGRSWEQFF. Drawing the rest from reference TRBV18 and TRBJ2-1, the complete variable domain is NAGVMQNPRHLVRRRGQEARLRCSPMKGHSHVYWYRQLPEEGLKFMVYLQKENIIDESGMPKERFSAEFPKEGPSILRIQQVVRGDSAAYFCASSPIAGGRSWEQFFGPGTRLTVL.

This clone appeared a single time. The chain employs TRBV14 and TRBJ2-3, with 7 bases fitting TRBD1. The germline gives CDR1 SGHDN, CDR2 FVKESK. The V and J ends lost 6 bases and 2 bases, in that order; junction bases with no gene match: 8. This CDR3 is 15 amino acids long. CDR3 in amino acids: CASSRQGSLTDTQYF. The CDR3 coding sequence is TGTGCCAGCAGTCGACAGGGTTCACTCACAGATACGCAGTATTTT.

The chain uses TRBV5-4 and TRBJ1-2, with 9 positions matching TRBD1. The CDR3 has 17 amino acids. V trimming: 0 bases; J trimming: 2 bases; junction bases outside the gene matches: 8. Germline CDR1 is SGHNT and CDR2 is YYREEE (reference sequence). As DNA, the CDR3 is TGTGCCAGCAGCTTGGGTTTACAGGGGGCGAGAAACTATGGCTACACCTTC. It is translated as CASSLGLQGARNYGYTF.

This chain links TRBV28 with TRBJ2-3; D not resolved. CDR1 and CDR2 from the germline V gene are MDHEN and SYDVKM. V lost 10 bases and J 0 bases, leaving 17 bases between the germline ends. This CDR3 is built from 15 residues. CDR3 nucleotide sequence: TGTGCCATCACCGAAGACGGCGGAAGCACAGATACGCAGTATTTT. It yields the protein CAITEDGGSTDTQYF.

The rearrangement uses TRBV6-6 and TRBJ2-5; 7 bases line up with TRBD1. Germline assignment: CDR1 MNHNY and CDR2 SVGAGI (reference sequence). The trim removed 7 bases at V and 2 bases at J, leaving 10 bases unmatched. The length of the CDR3 is 15 residues. The CDR3 DNA follows: TGTGCCAGCACTCTAACGGGACAGTCGCAAGAGACCCAGTACTTC. This gives the protein CASTLTGQSQETQYF.

This chain links TRBV6-6 with TRBJ2-5, with a tentative D call TRBD1 (6 bases). V lost 5 bases to trimming and J lost 1 base, with 11 bases between them. There are 14 residues in the CDR3. Per germline, CDR1 MNHNY and CDR2 SVGAGI (reference sequence). CDR3 bases: TGTGCCAGCAGTAGACAGGTACTCCAAGAGACCCAGTACTTC. Its protein product is CASSRQVLQETQYF.

The chain is built from TRBV27 and TRBJ2-1, with 9 bases fitting TRBD2. The V gene end was trimmed by 2 bases and the J gene end by 9 bases; junction bases not matched to a gene: 8. The CDR3 has 15 residues. Germline CDR1 MNHEY, CDR2 SMNVEV (reference sequence). The CDR3: CASSLRSGRLSEQFF. The CDR3 DNA reads as TGTGCCAGCAGTTTACGTAGCGGGAGACTCAGTGAGCAGTTCTTC.

The chain joins TRBV30 to TRBJ2-7, with 7 bases aligning to TRBD2. CDR1 is GTSNPN and CDR2 is SVGIG in the germline V gene (reference sequence). The CDR3 loop spans 14 amino acids. With V trimmed by 3 bases and J by 2 bases, 7 bases remained unmatched. For the CDR3, the DNA is TGTGCCTGGAGGGTCTCTAGCGGCCCCTACGAGCAGTACTTC. Translation: CAWRVSSGPYEQYF. The full variable domain, with the rest looked up from reference TRBV30 and TRBJ2-7, is SQTIHQWPATLVQPVGSPLSLECTVEGTSNPNLYWYRQAAGRGLQLLFYSVGIGQISSEVPQNLSASRPQDRQFILSSKKLLLSDSGFYLCAWRVSSGPYEQYFGPGTRLTVT.

The chain recombines TRBV7-2 with TRBJ1-4; D may be TRBD1 (6 bases). V lost 5 bases, J lost 8 bases, and 18 bases lay in between. The germline V gene has CDR1 SGHTA and CDR2 FQGNSA. The CDR3 spans 15 residues. The CDR3 protein is CASSPGQSKKEKLFF. CDR3 in DNA: TGTGCCAGCAGCCCTGGACAGTCCAAGAAGGAAAAACTGTTTTTT. Looking up the rest from reference TRBV7-2 and TRBJ1-4 gives the full variable domain: GAGVSQSPSNKVTEKGKDVELRCDPISGHTALYWYRQSLGQGLEFLIYFQGNSAPDKSGLPSDRFSAERTGGSVSTLTIQRTQQEDSAVYLCASSPGQSKKEKLFFGSGTQLSVL.

This clone was counted between two and nine times. The chain has TRBV6-5 and TRBJ1-2; D gene uncertain. The CDR3 totals 14 residues. V lost 4 bases to trimming and J lost 7 bases, with 16 bases between them. Germline-derived CDR1 and CDR2 are MNHEY and SVGAGI. For the CDR3, the DNA is TGTGCCAGCAGTTCCTCGGGGAGCCGTGGTGGCTACACCTTC. Its translation is CASSSSGSRGGYTF.

The chain combines TRBV9 with TRBJ1-2; 8 nucleotides align to TRBD1. The CDR3 length is 15 residues. The V and J ends lost 4 bases and 4 bases, in that order; junction bases with no gene match: 9. The germline gives CDR1 SGDLS, CDR2 YYNGEE. The CDR3 region is CASSSRTGLSYGYTF. CDR3 in DNA: TGTGCCAGCAGCTCCCGGACAGGGTTGTCCTATGGCTACACCTTC.